This T cell receptor (beta chain) was identified in a study of cytomegalovirus exposure and HLA in healthy donors. Study-wide results and caveats: Reports showed the classifier diagnosing cytomegalovirus status with high specificity and sensitivity.

The 120-subject validation cohort, separate from the approximately 660-subject first cohort, included the donors. The V end lost 1 base, the J end lost 1 base, and 12 bases lay between the germline ends. The length of the CDR3 is 16 residues. Germline lookup yields CDR1 SGHTA and CDR2 FQGNSA. Repertoires were generated with immunoSEQ multiplex PCR, while TCRdb's copy carries only in-frame clones and drops some. The sample has approximately 280,000 clones, 88% seen once; the top ten hold about 0.85%. Regarding this clone: The antigen is not known.

Sample: PBMCs. This TCR derives from a woman in her late teens or twenties in good health and CMV-seronegative. V and J are TRBV7-2 and TRBJ2-3; D is ambiguous. The CDR3 is CASSLGSWSGTDTQYF. The DNA for the CDR3 is TGTGCCAGCAGCTTAGGTAGTTGGAGCGGCACAGATACGCAGTATTTT.